The 12 T cell receptor beta chains listed next were all sequenced from one sample in a study of monozygotic twins with inflammatory bowel disease. Reanalyzing the 5' RACE reads, TCRdb keeps one entry per CDR3 protein, without DNA. This sample's table reports 350,000 to 400,000 distinct CDR3 sequences. The sequenced sample consisted of blood. Receptors were obtained from a human donor with ulcerative colitis or Crohn's disease, or a healthy co-twin of an affected twin (not recorded which).

The CDR3 reads CSARGRPTDTQYF. This rearrangement joins TRBV20-1 to TRBJ2-3. Germline V lookup: CDR1 DFQATT, CDR2 SNEGSKA (reference sequence). This CDR3 is built from 13 residues.

This sequence joins TRBV27 and TRBJ1-1; the D call of TRBD1 rests on TCRdb alone, since no DNA is present to check it. CDR3 length: 15 amino acids. Germline V gene sequence: CDR1 MNHEY, CDR2 SMNVEV (reference sequence). CDR3 loop: CASSLSGAGYTEAFF.

V usage is TRBV7-9 and J usage is TRBJ2-2; TCRdb indicates TRBD1, and absent DNA this call remains unverified. This CDR3 comprises 14 residues. CDR1 is SEHNR, CDR2 FQNEAQ, per germline (reference sequence). Here the CDR3 reads CASSFRALAGELFF.

This chain links TRBV18 with TRBJ1-5; TCRdb indicates TRBD1, and absent DNA this call remains unverified. The germline V gene has CDR1 KGHSH and CDR2 LQKENI. The CDR3 is made up of 17 amino acids. This CDR3 is CASSPPGTGGYNQPQHF.

CDR3 region: CASSQDILRSSGDRPHEQFF. The chain recombines TRBV4-3 with TRBJ2-1; with no DNA, the TCRdb D assignment of TRBD2 cannot be verified. This CDR3 region has 20 residues. Germline CDR1 LGHNA, CDR2 YSLEER.

V is TRBV7-2 and J is TRBJ2-4; TCRdb calls TRBD2, which cannot be checked without DNA. This CDR3 has 19 residues. CDR1 SGHTA and CDR2 FQGNSA come from the germline V gene. CDR3 sequence reads: CASSLVAAGGLLAKNIQYF.

V is TRBV7-2 and J is TRBJ2-2; TCRdb's D gene call, TRBD1, goes unchecked for lack of DNA. The CDR3 totals 16 residues. CDR1 and CDR2 from the germline V gene are SGHTA and FQGNSA. CDR3 loop: CASSLTGGTYTGELFF.

The rearrangement joins TRBV12-3 or TRBV12-4 to TRBJ1-1. The CDR3 consists of 14 residues. The CDR3 sequence: CASSSRTVNTEAFF.

This chain links TRBV7-9 with TRBJ1-2; TCRdb proposes TRBD1, but this gene call is untestable without DNA. The CDR3 has 13 amino acids. The germline CDR1 and CDR2 sequences are SEHNR and FQNEAQ (reference sequence). CDR3 region: CASSLTAGHGYTF.

The V call is TRBV11-1, the J call TRBJ2-3; TCRdb indicates TRBD2, and absent DNA this call remains unverified. The CDR3 runs to 19 residues. CDR1 is SGHAT, CDR2 FQDESV, per germline (reference sequence). The CDR3 reads CASSSGPGTSGRITDTQYF.

The genes are TRBV20-1 and TRBJ1-5; there is no DNA to check the TCRdb D call of TRBD1. This CDR3 has 16 amino acids. CDR1 and CDR2 (germline): DFQATT, SNEGSKA (reference sequence). The CDR3 loop is CSAKDRGRGSNQPQHF.

This chain links TRBV19 with TRBJ2-1; TCRdb reports TRBD2, a call that lacks DNA to check it against. This CDR3 is 15 amino acids long. Germline V gene lookup returns CDR1 LNHDA and CDR2 SQIVND (reference sequence). The CDR3 sequence is CASSIFGGAYNEQFF.